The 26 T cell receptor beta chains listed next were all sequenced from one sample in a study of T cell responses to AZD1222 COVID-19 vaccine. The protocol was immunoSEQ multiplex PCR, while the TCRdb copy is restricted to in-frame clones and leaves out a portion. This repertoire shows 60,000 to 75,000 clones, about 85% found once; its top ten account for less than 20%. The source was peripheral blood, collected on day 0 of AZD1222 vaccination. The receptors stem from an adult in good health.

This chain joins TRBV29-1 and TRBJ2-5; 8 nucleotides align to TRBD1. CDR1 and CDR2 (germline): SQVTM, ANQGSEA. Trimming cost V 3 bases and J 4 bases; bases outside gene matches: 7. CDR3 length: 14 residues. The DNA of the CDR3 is TGCAGCGTTGATAGGTCCACAGGGGGAGAGACCCAGTACTTC. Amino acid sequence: CSVDRSTGGETQYF.

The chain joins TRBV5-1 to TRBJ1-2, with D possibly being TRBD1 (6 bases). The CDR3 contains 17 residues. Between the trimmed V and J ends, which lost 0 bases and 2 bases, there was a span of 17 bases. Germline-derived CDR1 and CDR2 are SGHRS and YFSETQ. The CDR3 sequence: CASSLGGGAIPNYGYTF. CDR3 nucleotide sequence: TGCGCCAGCAGCTTGGGAGGGGGGGCGATCCCAAACTATGGCTACACCTTC.

The CDR3 here is CASSPQDPRGLGVANTIYF. In DNA, the CDR3 is TGTGCCAGCAGCCCCCAAGACCCGAGGGGTTTGGGGGTTGCAAACACCATATATTTT. The rearrangement joins TRBV3-1 (or the pseudogene TRBV3-2) to TRBJ1-3; possible D gene TRBD1, 5 bases. Germline V gene lookup returns CDR1 LGHDT and CDR2 YNNKEL (reference sequence). The CDR3 is made up of 19 amino acids. Deletions cut 4 bases from V and 6 bases from J, with 28 bases between.

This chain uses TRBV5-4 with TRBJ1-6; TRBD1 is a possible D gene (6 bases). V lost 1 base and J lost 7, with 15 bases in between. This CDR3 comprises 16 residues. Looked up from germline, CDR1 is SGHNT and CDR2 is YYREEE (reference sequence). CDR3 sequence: CASSLWRGTTNSPLHF. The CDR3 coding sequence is TGTGCCAGCAGCTTGTGGAGGGGGACTACCAATTCACCCCTCCACTTT.

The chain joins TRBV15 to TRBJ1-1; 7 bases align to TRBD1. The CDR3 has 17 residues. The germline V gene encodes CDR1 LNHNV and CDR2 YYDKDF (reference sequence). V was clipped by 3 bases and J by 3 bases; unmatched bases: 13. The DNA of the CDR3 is TGTGCCACCAGCAGGGACCTCACAGGGGAGTATTACACTGAAGCTTTCTTT. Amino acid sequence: CATSRDLTGEYYTEAFF.

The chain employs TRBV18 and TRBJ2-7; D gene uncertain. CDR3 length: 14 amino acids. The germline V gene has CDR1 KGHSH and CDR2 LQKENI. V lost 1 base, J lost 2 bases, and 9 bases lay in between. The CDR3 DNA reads TGTGCCAGCTCACCACAGGCCAGCCCCTACGAGCAGTACTTC. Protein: CASSPQASPYEQYF.

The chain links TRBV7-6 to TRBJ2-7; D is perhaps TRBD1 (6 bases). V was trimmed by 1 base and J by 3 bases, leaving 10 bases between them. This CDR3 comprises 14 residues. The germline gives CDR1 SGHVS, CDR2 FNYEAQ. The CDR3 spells CASSLGVGGYEQYF. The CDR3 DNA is TGTGCCAGCAGCTTAGGTGTAGGGGGCTACGAGCAGTACTTC. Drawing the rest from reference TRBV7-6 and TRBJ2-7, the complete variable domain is GAGVSQSPRYKVTKRGQDVALRCDPISGHVSLYWYRQALGQGPEFLTYFNYEAQQDKSGLPNDRFSAERPEGSISTLTIQRTEQRDSAMYRCASSLGVGGYEQYFGPGTRLTVT.

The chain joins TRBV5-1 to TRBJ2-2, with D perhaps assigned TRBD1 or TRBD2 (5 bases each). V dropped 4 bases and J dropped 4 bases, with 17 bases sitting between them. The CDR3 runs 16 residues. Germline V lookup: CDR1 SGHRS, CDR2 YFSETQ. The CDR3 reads CASSPGRLVSTGELFF. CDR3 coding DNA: TGCGCCAGCAGCCCGGGACGGCTCGTAAGCACCGGGGAGCTGTTTTTT.

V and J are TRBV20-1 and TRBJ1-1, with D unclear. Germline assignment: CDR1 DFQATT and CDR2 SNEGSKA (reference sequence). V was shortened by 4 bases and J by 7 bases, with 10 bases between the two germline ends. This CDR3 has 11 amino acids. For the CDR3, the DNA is TGCAGTGCTACCGCGGGCCTTGAAGCTTTCTTT. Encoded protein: CSATAGLEAFF.

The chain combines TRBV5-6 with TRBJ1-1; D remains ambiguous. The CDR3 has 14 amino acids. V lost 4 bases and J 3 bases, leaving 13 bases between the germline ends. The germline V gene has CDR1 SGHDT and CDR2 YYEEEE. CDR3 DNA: TGTGCCAGCAGCCACGCTAGCCCCCACACTGAAGCTTTCTTT. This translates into CASSHASPHTEAFF.

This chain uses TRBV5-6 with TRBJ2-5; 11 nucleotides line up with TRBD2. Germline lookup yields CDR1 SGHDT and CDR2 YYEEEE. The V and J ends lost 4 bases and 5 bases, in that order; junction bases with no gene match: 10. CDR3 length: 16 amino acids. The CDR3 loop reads CASSLGLTSGGETQYF. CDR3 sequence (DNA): TGTGCCAGCAGCCTCGGACTTACTAGCGGGGGCGAGACCCAGTACTTC.

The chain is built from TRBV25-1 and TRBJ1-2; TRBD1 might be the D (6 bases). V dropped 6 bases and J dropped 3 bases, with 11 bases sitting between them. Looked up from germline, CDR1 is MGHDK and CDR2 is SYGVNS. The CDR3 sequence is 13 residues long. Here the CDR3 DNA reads TGTGCCAGCAGGAGGGGGGCCCACTATGGCTACACCTTC. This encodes CASRRGAHYGYTF.

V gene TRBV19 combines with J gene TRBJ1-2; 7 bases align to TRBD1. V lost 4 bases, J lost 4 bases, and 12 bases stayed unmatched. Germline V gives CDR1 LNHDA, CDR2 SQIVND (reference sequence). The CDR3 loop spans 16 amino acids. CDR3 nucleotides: TGTGCCAGTAGTAAAAACAGGGGTGTCCGTCTCTATGGCTACACCTTC. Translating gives CASSKNRGVRLYGYTF.

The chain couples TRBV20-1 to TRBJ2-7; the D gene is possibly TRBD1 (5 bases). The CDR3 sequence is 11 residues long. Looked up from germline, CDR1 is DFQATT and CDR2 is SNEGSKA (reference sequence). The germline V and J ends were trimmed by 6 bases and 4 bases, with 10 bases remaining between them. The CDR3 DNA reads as TGCAGTGCGAGACGACAGTACGAGCAGTACTTC. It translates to CSARRQYEQYF.

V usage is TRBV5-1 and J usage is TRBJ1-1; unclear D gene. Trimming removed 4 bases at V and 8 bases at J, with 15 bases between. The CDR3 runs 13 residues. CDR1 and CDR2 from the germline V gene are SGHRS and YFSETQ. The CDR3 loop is CASSGDILGEAFF. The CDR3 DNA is TGCGCCAGCAGCGGCGACATCCTCGGCGAAGCTTTCTTT.

The CDR3, as DNA: TGCGCCAGCAGCTTAGCGGGGGTAAATGAGCAGTTCTTC. Translated: CASSLAGVNEQFF. The V and J genes are TRBV5-1 and TRBJ2-1; 8 bases agree with TRBD2. Germline V gives CDR1 SGHRS, CDR2 YFSETQ. CDR3 length: 13 amino acids. Trimming at V came to 2 bases and at J to 7 bases, leaving 2 bases not matched to a gene.

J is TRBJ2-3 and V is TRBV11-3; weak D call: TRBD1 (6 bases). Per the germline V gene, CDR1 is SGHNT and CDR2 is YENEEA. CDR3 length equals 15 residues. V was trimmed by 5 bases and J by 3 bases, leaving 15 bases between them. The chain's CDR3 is CASSAAGRGTDTQYF. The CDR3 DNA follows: TGTGCCAGCAGCGCGGCTGGCAGGGGAACAGATACGCAGTATTTT.

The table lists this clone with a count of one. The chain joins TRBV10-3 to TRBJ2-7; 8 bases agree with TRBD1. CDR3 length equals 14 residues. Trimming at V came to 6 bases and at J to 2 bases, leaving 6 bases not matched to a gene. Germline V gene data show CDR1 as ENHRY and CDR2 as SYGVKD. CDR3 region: CAISGTGLPYEQYF. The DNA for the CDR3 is TGTGCCATCAGCGGGACAGGATTGCCCTACGAGCAGTACTTC.

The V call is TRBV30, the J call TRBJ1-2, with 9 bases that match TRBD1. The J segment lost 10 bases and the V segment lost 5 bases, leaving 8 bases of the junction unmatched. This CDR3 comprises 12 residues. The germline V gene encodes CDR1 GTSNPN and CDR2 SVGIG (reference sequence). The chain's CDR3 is CAWQPGQGVYTF. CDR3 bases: TGTGCCTGGCAACCGGGACAGGGAGTCTACACCTTC.

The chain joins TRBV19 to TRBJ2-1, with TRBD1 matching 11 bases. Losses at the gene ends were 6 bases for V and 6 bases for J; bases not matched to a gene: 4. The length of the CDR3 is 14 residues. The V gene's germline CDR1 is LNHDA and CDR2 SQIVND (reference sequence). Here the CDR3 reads CASRRDRGVNEQFF. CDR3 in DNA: TGTGCCAGTAGGCGGGACAGGGGGGTCAATGAGCAGTTCTTC.

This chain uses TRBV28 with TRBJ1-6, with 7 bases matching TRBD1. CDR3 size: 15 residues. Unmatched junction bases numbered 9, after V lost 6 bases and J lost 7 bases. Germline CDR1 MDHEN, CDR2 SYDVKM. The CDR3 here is CASRIPGQRNSPLHF. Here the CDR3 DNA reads TGTGCCAGCAGGATCCCGGGACAGAGAAATTCACCCCTCCACTTT.

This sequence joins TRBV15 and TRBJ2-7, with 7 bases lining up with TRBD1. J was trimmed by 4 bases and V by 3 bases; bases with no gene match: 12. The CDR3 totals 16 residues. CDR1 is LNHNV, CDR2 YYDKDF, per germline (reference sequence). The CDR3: CATSSFHLDRVYEQYF. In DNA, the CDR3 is TGTGCCACCAGCAGCTTCCACCTCGACAGGGTTTACGAGCAGTACTTC.

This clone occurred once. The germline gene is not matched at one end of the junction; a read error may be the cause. This CDR3 is CATGRDLRNHNEQFF. CDR3 DNA sequence: TGTGCCACCGGCAGAGATCTTAGAAACCACAATGAGCAGTTCTTC. The chain couples TRBV15 to TRBJ2-1; no clear D gene. CDR1 LNHNV and CDR2 YYDKDF come from the germline V gene (reference sequence). The CDR3 loop spans 15 amino acids.

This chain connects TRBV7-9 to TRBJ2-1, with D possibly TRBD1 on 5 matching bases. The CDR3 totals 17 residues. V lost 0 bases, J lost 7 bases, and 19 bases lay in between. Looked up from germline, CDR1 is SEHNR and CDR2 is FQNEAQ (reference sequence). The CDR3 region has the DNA TGTGCCAGCAGCTTAGCGCCCGGCTACCCCAAGGGGAATGAGCAGTTCTTC. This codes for CASSLAPGYPKGNEQFF. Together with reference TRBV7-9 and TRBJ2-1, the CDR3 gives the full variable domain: DTGVSQNPRHKITKRGQNVTFRCDPISEHNRLYWYRQTLGQGPEFLTYFQNEAQLEKSRLLSDRFSAERPKGSFSTLEIQRTEQGDSAMYLCASSLAPGYPKGNEQFFGPGTRLTVL.

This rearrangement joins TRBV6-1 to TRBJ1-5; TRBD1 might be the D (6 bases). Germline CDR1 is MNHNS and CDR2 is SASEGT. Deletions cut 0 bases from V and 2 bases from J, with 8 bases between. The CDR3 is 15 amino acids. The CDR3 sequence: CASSEAGGRNQPQHF. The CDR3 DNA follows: TGTGCCAGCAGTGAAGCAGGGGGTCGCAATCAGCCCCAGCATTTT.

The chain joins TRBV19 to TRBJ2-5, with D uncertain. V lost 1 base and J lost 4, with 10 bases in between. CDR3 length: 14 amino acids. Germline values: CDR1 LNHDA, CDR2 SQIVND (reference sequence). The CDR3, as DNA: TGTGCCAGTAGTATAGGGCTAGGGATAGAGACCCAGTACTTC. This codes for CASSIGLGIETQYF.